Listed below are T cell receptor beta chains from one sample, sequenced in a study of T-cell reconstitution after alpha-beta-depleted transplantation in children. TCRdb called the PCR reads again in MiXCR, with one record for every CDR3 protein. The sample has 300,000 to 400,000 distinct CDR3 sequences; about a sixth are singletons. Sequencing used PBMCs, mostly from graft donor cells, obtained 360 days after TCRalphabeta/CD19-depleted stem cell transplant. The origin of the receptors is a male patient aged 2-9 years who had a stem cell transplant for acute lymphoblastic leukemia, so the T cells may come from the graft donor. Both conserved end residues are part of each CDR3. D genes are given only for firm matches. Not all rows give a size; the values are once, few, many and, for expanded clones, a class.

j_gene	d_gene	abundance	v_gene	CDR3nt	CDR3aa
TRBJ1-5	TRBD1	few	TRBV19	TGTGCCAGTAGTATCCCCCGAGGACAGGGAATCAATCAGCCCCAGCATTTT	CASSIPRGQGINQPQHF
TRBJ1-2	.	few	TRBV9	TGTGCCAGCAGCGTAGAACAGAACTATGGCTACACCTTC	CASSVEQNYGYTF
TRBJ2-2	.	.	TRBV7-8	TGTGCCAGCAGCTTTGGCGGCAGCGCGAACACCGGGGAGCTGTTTTTT	CASSFGGSANTGELFF
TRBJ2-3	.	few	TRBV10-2	TGCGCCACAGAGGGAAGGGCAGATACGCAGTATTTT	CATEGRADTQYF
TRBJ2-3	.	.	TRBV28	TGTGCCAGCAGCCCCATGGGAGTACCTAGCACAGATACGCAGTATTTT	CASSPMGVPSTDTQYF
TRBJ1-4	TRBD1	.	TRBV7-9	TGTGCCAGCAGCTTCCGACTGACAGGGGTGGGGGAAAAACTGTTTTTT	CASSFRLTGVGEKLFF
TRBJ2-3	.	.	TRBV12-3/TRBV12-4	TGTGCCAGCAGCCCTCTGTTGCATACGCAGTATTTT	CASSPLLHTQYF
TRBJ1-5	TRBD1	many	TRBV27	TGTGCCAGCAGTTTATCTGGGACAGGGGGCAATCAGCCCCAGCATTTT	CASSLSGTGGNQPQHF
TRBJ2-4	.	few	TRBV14	TGTGCCAGCAGCCAAGGGACGTTCGTAGCCAAAAACATTCAGTACTTC	CASSQGTFVAKNIQYF
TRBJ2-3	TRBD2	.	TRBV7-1	TGTGCCAGCAGCTCGGGACTAGCGGGAGTCGGGCCAGATACGCAGTATTTT	CASSSGLAGVGPDTQYF
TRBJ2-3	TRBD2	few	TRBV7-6	TGTGCCAGCAGCTTTTCGCCGGGACTAGCGTCGGATACGCAGTATTTT	CASSFSPGLASDTQYF
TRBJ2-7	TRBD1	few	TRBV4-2	TGTGCCAGCAGCCAGGGCGGACAGGGCTTCTACGAGCAGTACTTC	CASSQGGQGFYEQYF
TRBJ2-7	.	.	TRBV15	TGTGCCACCAGCAGAGATGTTGCCCAGGGTCTGTTGCGGGAGCAGTACTTC	CATSRDVAQGLLREQYF
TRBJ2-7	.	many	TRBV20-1	TGCAGTGCTAGAGACGAGGGATGGACCCCCTACGAGCAGTACTTC	CSARDEGWTPYEQYF
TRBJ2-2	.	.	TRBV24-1	TGTGCCACCAGTCCTCTTGCCGATGCGGGGCCGAACACCGGGGAGCTGTTTTTT	CATSPLADAGPNTGELFF
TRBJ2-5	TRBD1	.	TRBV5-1	TGCGCCAGCAGCTCCTTGTCGGCTTCGGACAGGGCTCAAGAGACCCAGTACTTC	CASSSLSASDRAQETQYF